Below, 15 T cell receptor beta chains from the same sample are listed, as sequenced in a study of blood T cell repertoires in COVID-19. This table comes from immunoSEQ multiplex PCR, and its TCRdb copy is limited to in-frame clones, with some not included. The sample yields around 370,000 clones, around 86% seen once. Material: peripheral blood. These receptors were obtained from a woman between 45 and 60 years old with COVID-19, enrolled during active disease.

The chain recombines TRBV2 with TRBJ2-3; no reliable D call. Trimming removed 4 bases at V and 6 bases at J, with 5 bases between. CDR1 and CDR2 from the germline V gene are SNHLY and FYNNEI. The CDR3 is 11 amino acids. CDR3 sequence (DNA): TGTGCCAGCAGTGTATCGGATACGCAGTATTTT. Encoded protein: CASSVSDTQYF.

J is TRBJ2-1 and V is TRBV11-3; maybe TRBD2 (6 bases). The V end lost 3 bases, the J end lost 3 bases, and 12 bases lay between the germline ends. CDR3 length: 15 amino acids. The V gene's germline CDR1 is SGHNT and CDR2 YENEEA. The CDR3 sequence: CASSLRDQVYNEQFF. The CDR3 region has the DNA TGTGCCAGCAGCTTGCGGGACCAAGTCTACAATGAGCAGTTCTTC.

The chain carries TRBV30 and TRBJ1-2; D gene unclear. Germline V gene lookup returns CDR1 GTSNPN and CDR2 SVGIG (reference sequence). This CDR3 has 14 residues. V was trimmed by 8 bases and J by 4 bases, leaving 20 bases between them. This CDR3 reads CAAQSKMGRYGYTF. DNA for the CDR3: TGTGCCGCACAGTCAAAGATGGGTCGCTATGGCTACACCTTC.

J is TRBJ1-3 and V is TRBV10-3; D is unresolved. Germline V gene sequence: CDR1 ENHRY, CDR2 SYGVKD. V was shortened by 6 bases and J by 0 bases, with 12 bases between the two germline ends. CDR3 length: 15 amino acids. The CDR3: CAIRAYGDSGNTIYF. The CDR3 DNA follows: TGTGCCATCAGAGCCTACGGGGACTCTGGAAACACCATATATTTT.

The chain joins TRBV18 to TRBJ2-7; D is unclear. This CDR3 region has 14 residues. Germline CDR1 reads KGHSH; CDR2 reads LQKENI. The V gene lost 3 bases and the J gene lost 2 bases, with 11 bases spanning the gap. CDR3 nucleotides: TGTGCCAGCTCACCCCTCGACACCGCCTACGAGCAGTACTTC. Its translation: CASSPLDTAYEQYF.

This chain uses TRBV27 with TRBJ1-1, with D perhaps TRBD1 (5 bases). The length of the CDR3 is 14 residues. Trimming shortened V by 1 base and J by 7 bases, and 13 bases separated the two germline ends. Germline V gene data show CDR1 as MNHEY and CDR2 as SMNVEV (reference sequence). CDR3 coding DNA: TGTGCCAGCAGTTTATTGGGGGACGGGAGTGAAGCTTTCTTT. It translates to CASSLLGDGSEAFF.

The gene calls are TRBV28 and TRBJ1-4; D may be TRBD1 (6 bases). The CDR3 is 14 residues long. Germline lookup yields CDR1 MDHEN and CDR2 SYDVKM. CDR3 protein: CAAAGVAANEKLFF. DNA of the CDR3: TGTGCGGCAGCAGGGGTGGCGGCTAATGAAAAACTGTTTTTT.

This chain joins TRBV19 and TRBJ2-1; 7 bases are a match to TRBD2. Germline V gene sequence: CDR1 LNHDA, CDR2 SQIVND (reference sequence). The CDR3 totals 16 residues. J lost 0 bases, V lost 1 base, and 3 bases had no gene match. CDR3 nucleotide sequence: TGTGCCAGTAGTATAGGGGGCGGGAGCTCCTACAATGAGCAGTTCTTC. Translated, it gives CASSIGGGSSYNEQFF.

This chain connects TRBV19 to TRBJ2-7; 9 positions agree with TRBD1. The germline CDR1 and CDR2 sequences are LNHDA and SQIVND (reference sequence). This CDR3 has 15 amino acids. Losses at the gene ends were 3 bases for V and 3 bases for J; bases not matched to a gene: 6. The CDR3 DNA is TGTGCCAGTAGTATCGGGACAGGGCGATTCTACGAGCAGTACTTC. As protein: CASSIGTGRFYEQYF.

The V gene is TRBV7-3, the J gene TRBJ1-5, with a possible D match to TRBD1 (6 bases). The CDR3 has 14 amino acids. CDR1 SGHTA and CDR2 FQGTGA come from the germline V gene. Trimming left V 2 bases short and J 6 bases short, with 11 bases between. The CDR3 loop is CASSLGGAGQPQHF. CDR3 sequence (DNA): TGTGCCAGCAGCTTAGGGGGGGCCGGTCAGCCCCAGCATTTT.

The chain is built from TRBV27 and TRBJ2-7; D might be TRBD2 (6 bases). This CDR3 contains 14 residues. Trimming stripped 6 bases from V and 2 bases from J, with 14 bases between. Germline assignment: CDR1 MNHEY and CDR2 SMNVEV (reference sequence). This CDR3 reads CASSRSGRTYEQYF. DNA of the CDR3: TGTGCCAGCAGCCGTAGTGGGAGGACCTACGAGCAGTACTTC.

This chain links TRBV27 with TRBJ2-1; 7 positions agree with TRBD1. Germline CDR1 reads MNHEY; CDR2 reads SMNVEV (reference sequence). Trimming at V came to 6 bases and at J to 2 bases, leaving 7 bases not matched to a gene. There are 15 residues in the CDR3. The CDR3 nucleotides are TGTGCCAGCAGGTTTAGGGACAGACCCTACAATGAGCAGTTCTTC. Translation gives CASRFRDRPYNEQFF.

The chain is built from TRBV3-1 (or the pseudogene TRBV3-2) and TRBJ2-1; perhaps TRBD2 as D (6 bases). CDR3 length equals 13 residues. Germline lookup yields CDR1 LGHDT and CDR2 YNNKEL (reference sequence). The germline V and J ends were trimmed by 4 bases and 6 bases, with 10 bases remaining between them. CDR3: CASSLRAGNEQFF. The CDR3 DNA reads TGTGCCAGCAGCCTTCGAGCGGGCAATGAGCAGTTCTTC.

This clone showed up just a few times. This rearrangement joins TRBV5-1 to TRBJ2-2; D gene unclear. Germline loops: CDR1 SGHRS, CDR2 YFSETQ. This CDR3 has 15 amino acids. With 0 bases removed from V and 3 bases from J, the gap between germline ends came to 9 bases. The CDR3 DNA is TGCGCCAGCAGCTTGGCCGCGATCTACACCGGGGAGCTGTTTTTT. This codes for CASSLAAIYTGELFF.

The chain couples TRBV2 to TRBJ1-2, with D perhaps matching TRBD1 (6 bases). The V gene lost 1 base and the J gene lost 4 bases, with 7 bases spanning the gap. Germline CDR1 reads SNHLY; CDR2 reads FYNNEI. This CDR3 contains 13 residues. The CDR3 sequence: CASSEGRGYGYTF. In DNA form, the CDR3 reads TGTGCCAGCAGTGAAGGCAGGGGCTATGGCTACACCTTC.